These 25 T cell receptor beta chains originate from one sample sequenced in a study of graft-versus-host responses after intestinal transplantation. For these TCRs, the target antigens are not known. Repertoires were generated with immunoSEQ multiplex PCR, while TCRdb's copy carries only in-frame clones and drops some. The sample yields more than 70,000 clones, under 95% seen once. The material was unstimulated CD8+ T cells sorted from spleen or lymph node cells, obtained before transplant. The receptors were gathered from a human donor who was the organ donor for an intestinal transplant.

Regarding this clone: A junction boundary mismatches the germline segment, possibly from a read error. The gene calls are TRBV4-1 and TRBJ2-7; 11 nucleotides line up with TRBD1. From germline, CDR1 is MGHRA and CDR2 YSYEKL. The CDR3 length is 14 residues. The CDR3 is CASTLSGTGGPPSF. The CDR3 bases are TGCGCCAGCACCCTCTCCGGGACAGGGGGTCCTCCGTCCTTC.

This chain connects TRBV11-2 to TRBJ1-4; D is undetermined. CDR3 length: 16 residues. The germline V gene encodes CDR1 SGHAT and CDR2 FQNNGV. Trimming took off 3 bases at V and 5 bases at J, with 16 bases between the two ends. In DNA form, the CDR3 reads TGTGCCAGCAGCTTGGGAGGGCAGGACCCCAATGAAAAACTGTTTTTT. As protein: CASSLGGQDPNEKLFF.

This chain links TRBV9 with TRBJ2-1, with 12 bases aligning to TRBD2. The germline V gene encodes CDR1 SGDLS and CDR2 YYNGEE. V was clipped by 4 bases and J by 4 bases; unmatched bases: 9. CDR3 length: 17 residues. CDR3 in amino acids: CASSSPGGLAGYNEQFF. CDR3 sequence (DNA): TGTGCCAGCAGCTCACCAGGGGGACTAGCGGGTTACAATGAGCAGTTCTTC.

This chain connects TRBV9 to TRBJ2-1; 10 nucleotides agree with TRBD2. Germline V gives CDR1 SGDLS, CDR2 YYNGEE. Trimming removed 0 bases from V and 4 bases from J; junction bases left unmatched: 10. The CDR3 has 18 amino acids. This chain's CDR3 is CASSVVGSGGPSYNEQFF. The CDR3 DNA sequence: TGTGCCAGCAGCGTAGTTGGTAGCGGGGGGCCCTCTTACAATGAGCAGTTCTTC. The full variable domain, in which reference TRBV9 and TRBJ2-1 provide the parts outside the CDR3, is DSGVTQTPKHLITATGQRVTLRCSPRSGDLSVYWYQQSLDQGLQFLIQYYNGEERAKGNILERFSAQQFPDLHSELNLSSLELGDSALYFCASSVVGSGGPSYNEQFFGPGTRLTVL.

The rearrangement links TRBV4-1 to TRBJ2-7; 8 bases line up with TRBD2. This CDR3 is built from 15 residues. Germline V gives CDR1 MGHRA, CDR2 YSYEKL. J was trimmed by 3 bases and V by 1 base; bases with no gene match: 5. The CDR3 DNA follows: TGCGCCAGCAGCCAAGGGGAAGCGGGGGACTACGAGCAGTACTTC. It translates to CASSQGEAGDYEQYF.

This clone was observed a single time. V and J are TRBV4-2 and TRBJ2-1, with 10 bases fitting TRBD2. Germline V CDR1 and CDR2: LGHNA, YNFKEQ. The CDR3 is 17 amino acids. V gave up 4 bases and J gave up 5 bases; unmatched junction bases: 11. The CDR3 nucleotides are TGTGCCAGCAGCCCCTTTGGAGCGGGGGGGCGTCACAATGAGCAGTTCTTC. Translation: CASSPFGAGGRHNEQFF.

A single count supports this clone. V usage is TRBV5-6 and J usage is TRBJ1-1; D unclear. The V end was cut by 1 base, the J end by 3 bases, with 7 bases between. Germline values: CDR1 SGHDT, CDR2 YYEEEE. CDR3 length equals 13 residues. For the CDR3, the DNA is TGTGCCAGCAGCTTGCGGGGAGACACTGAAGCTTTCTTT. Translation gives CASSLRGDTEAFF. The full variable domain, its missing parts supplied by reference TRBV5-6 and TRBJ1-1, is DAGVTQSPTHLIKTRGQQVTLRCSPKSGHDTVSWYQQALGQGPQFIFQYYEEEERQRGNFPDRFSGHQFPNYSSELNVNALLLGDSALYLCASSLRGDTEAFFGQGTRLTVV.

A single count supports this clone. The chain has TRBV28 and TRBJ1-5; the D is unclear. Trimming removed 2 bases at V and 6 bases at J, with 11 bases between. Per germline, CDR1 MDHEN and CDR2 SYDVKM. CDR3 length: 14 amino acids. CDR3 DNA sequence: TGTGCCAGCAGTTTAGGGTCAGGCAGTCAGCCCCAGCATTTT. It translates to CASSLGSGSQPQHF.

This rearrangement joins TRBV6-6 to TRBJ1-1; D might be TRBD1 (5 bases). V shed 8 bases and J shed 5 bases, with 15 bases lying between them. Germline V gives CDR1 MNHNY, CDR2 SVGAGI (reference sequence). The length of the CDR3 is 13 residues. The CDR3 is CASGRGPGTEAFF. The DNA of the CDR3 is TGTGCCAGCGGGCGGGGCCCGGGTACTGAAGCTTTCTTT.

The chain has TRBV19 and TRBJ1-2; TRBD1 matches at 8 bases. From germline, CDR1 is LNHDA and CDR2 SQIVND (reference sequence). V trimming: 10 bases; J trimming: 8 bases; junction bases outside the gene matches: 12. CDR3 length equals 13 residues. CDR3 region: CATGQGTANGYTF. DNA of the CDR3: TGTGCCACAGGACAGGGAACAGCTAACGGCTACACCTTC.

This clone was observed a few times. The CDR3 region is CASSQVNLVRTNEKLFF. The CDR3 DNA sequence: TGCGCCAGCAGCCAAGTGAACTTGGTTAGAACTAATGAAAAACTGTTTTTT. This chain joins TRBV4-1 and TRBJ1-4; D gene unclear. The CDR3 contains 17 residues. Deletions cut 1 base from V and 1 base from J, with 13 bases between. From germline, CDR1 is MGHRA and CDR2 YSYEKL.

Concerning this clone: At the DNA level, this CDR3 is encoded by other sequences in the same sample as well. This chain uses TRBV19 with TRBJ1-1; weak D call: TRBD1 (5 bases). The CDR3 has 12 amino acids. The V end was cut by 5 bases, the J end by 3 bases, with 7 bases between. Germline V gene sequence: CDR1 LNHDA, CDR2 SQIVND (reference sequence). The DNA of the CDR3 is TGTGCCAGTAGTGACAGCTACACTGAAGCTTTCTTT. Translation: CASSDSYTEAFF.

The chain employs TRBV6-1 and TRBJ1-2, with TRBD1 matching over 10 bases. The CDR3 is made up of 17 amino acids. Germline-derived CDR1 and CDR2 are MNHNS and SASEGT. Unmatched junction bases numbered 8, after V lost 3 bases and J lost 1 base. Here the CDR3 DNA reads TGTGCCAGCAGTGAGATGGGACAGGGGAGATTTAACTATGGCTACACCTTC. The encoded protein is CASSEMGQGRFNYGYTF.

About this clone: At one boundary the junction diverges from the germline segment, which might be a read error. The V and J genes are TRBV7-7 and TRBJ1-1; 8 bases match TRBD1. The CDR3 is 13 amino acids. CDR1 is SSHAT, CDR2 FNYEAQ, per germline (reference sequence). In DNA form, the CDR3 reads TGTGCTAGCAGCCCAGGGGGCGAGGCTGAAGCTTTCTTT. Its protein is CASSPGGEAEAFF.

The chain is built from TRBV4-1 and TRBJ2-1; 8 bases are shared with TRBD2. This CDR3 spans 14 amino acids. The ends lost 3 bases at V and 5 bases at J; junction bases unmatched: 3. Germline V CDR1 and CDR2: MGHRA, YSYEKL. The DNA for the CDR3 is TGCGCCAGCAGCCACTCGGGACTAGACAATGAGCAGTTCTTC. This sequence encodes CASSHSGLDNEQFF.

The chain joins TRBV7-9 to TRBJ2-5; 9 bases align to TRBD1. The CDR3 sequence is 15 residues long. CDR1 is SEHNR, CDR2 FQNEAQ, per germline (reference sequence). V lost 4 bases and J lost 5; bases outside the gene matches: 8. CDR3 DNA: TGTGCCAGCAGCTACCTACAGGGGGCAGAGGAGACCCAGTACTTC. Amino acid sequence: CASSYLQGAEETQYF.

The chain joins TRBV19 to TRBJ2-1; 8 nucleotides agree with TRBD1. J lost 7 bases, V lost 3 bases, and 5 bases had no gene match. The length of the CDR3 is 14 residues. The germline gives CDR1 LNHDA, CDR2 SQIVND (reference sequence). CDR3 bases: TGTGCCAGTAGTATTAGTGACAGGGGAAATGAGCAGTTCTTC. Translating gives CASSISDRGNEQFF.

This sequence joins TRBV20-1 and TRBJ2-5, with a tentative D call TRBD2 (6 bases). The V end lost 3 bases, the J end lost 4 bases, and 6 bases lay between the germline ends. The CDR3 has 11 residues. Germline assignment: CDR1 DFQATT and CDR2 SNEGSKA (reference sequence). CDR3 bases: TGCAGTGCTAGCGGGGGAGAGACCCAGTACTTC. As protein: CSASGGETQYF.

V usage is TRBV4-2 and J usage is TRBJ2-3; 12 bases match TRBD2. V shed 7 bases and J 7 bases; nucleotides not matched to a gene: 9. The CDR3 runs 15 residues. Per the germline V gene, CDR1 is LGHNA and CDR2 is YNFKEQ. CDR3: CASTHLAGGPNTQYF. DNA of the CDR3: TGTGCCAGCACCCACCTAGCGGGGGGGCCTAATACGCAGTATTTT.

V usage is TRBV9 and J usage is TRBJ2-3; 8 bases line up with TRBD2. Trimming cost V 4 bases and J 4 bases; bases outside gene matches: 5. The CDR3 consists of 14 residues. Germline CDR1 reads SGDLS; CDR2 reads YYNGEE. This CDR3 is CASSSTGGPDTQYF. CDR3 bases: TGTGCCAGCAGCTCAACGGGGGGGCCAGATACGCAGTATTTT. Looking up the rest from reference TRBV9 and TRBJ2-3 gives the full variable domain: DSGVTQTPKHLITATGQRVTLRCSPRSGDLSVYWYQQSLDQGLQFLIQYYNGEERAKGNILERFSAQQFPDLHSELNLSSLELGDSALYFCASSSTGGPDTQYFGPGTRLTVL.

A few counts support this clone. This chain joins TRBV7-8 and TRBJ2-7; possibly TRBD2 for D (6 bases). CDR3 length: 14 residues. V was clipped by 4 bases and J by 4 bases, with 14 bases between them. The germline CDR1 and CDR2 sequences are SGHVS and FQNEAQ. The CDR3 sequence: CASSSRGLPYEQYF. The CDR3, as DNA: TGTGCCAGCAGCTCGCGGGGATTACCTTACGAGCAGTACTTC.

The chain couples TRBV4-3 to TRBJ2-7; 11 positions agree with TRBD1. This CDR3 spans 15 amino acids. Germline trimming cut 4 bases from V and 3 bases from J; bases unmatched to any gene: 5. CDR1 is LGHNA and CDR2 is YSLEER in the germline V gene. This CDR3 reads CASSPRTGGFYEQYF. CDR3 coding DNA: TGCGCCAGCAGCCCCAGGACAGGGGGCTTCTACGAGCAGTACTTC.

In nucleotides, the CDR3 is TGCGCCAGCAGCCAAGAATGGGGGGGCGGCACTGAAGCTTTCTTT. Translated, it gives CASSQEWGGGTEAFF. This chain links TRBV4-3 with TRBJ1-1; a possible D gene is TRBD1 (6 bases). In germline, CDR1 is LGHNA, CDR2 YSLEER. The CDR3 extends over 15 amino acids. V was pared by 0 bases and J by 4 bases, with 12 bases between.

This clone occurred once. The chain joins TRBV9 to TRBJ1-2, with a possible D match to TRBD1 (6 bases). Per germline, CDR1 SGDLS and CDR2 YYNGEE. The CDR3 consists of 16 residues. Trimming shortened V by 5 bases and J by 1 base, and 18 bases separated the two germline ends. The CDR3 DNA is TGTGCCAGCAGTGAGAAAGAGATCAGGGGTAACTATGGCTACACCTTC. It encodes CASSEKEIRGNYGYTF. Filled out from reference TRBV9 and TRBJ1-2, the complete variable domain reads DSGVTQTPKHLITATGQRVTLRCSPRSGDLSVYWYQQSLDQGLQFLIQYYNGEERAKGNILERFSAQQFPDLHSELNLSSLELGDSALYFCASSEKEIRGNYGYTFGSGTRLTVV.

Worth noting for this clone: The sample contains more than one DNA sequence encoding this CDR3. The chain carries TRBV13 and TRBJ2-7; perhaps TRBD1 as D (6 bases). The CDR3 contains 14 residues. Germline-derived CDR1 and CDR2 are PRHDT and FYEKMQ (reference sequence). Trimming pared 3 bases from V and 3 bases from J, leaving 12 bases between. The CDR3 reads CASSFFGQNYEQYF. The CDR3, as DNA: TGTGCCAGCAGCTTTTTTGGACAGAACTACGAGCAGTACTTC.